Presented here are 31 T cell receptor beta chains from one specimen sequenced in a study of blood T cell repertoires in COVID-19. Sequenced by immunoSEQ multiplex PCR; TCRdb stores in-frame clones only, minus some. The profile shows 210,000 or so clones, around nine tenths of them singletons. The specimen sequenced was peripheral blood. The receptors come from a woman between 18 and 29 years old who had recovered from COVID-19.

This chain links TRBV18 with TRBJ2-1; perhaps TRBD1 as D (6 bases). This CDR3 has 14 amino acids. The V end was cut by 0 bases, the J end by 6 bases, with 9 bases between. Germline V CDR1 and CDR2: KGHSH, LQKENI. The CDR3 coding sequence is TGTGCCAGCTCACCACCGGACAGATCCAATGAGCAGTTCTTC. Protein product: CASSPPDRSNEQFF.

This chain links TRBV7-2 with TRBJ2-1, with 8 bases aligning to TRBD2. Per germline, CDR1 SGHTA and CDR2 FQGNSA. There are 18 residues in the CDR3. J was trimmed by 2 bases and V by 3 bases; bases with no gene match: 12. This CDR3 reads CASSLGRSGRGTYNEQFF. CDR3 nucleotide sequence: TGTGCCAGCAGCTTGGGGAGGAGCGGGAGAGGGACCTACAATGAGCAGTTCTTC. Using reference TRBV7-2 and TRBJ2-1 for the parts outside the CDR3, the full variable domain is GAGVSQSPSNKVTEKGKDVELRCDPISGHTALYWYRQSLGQGLEFLIYFQGNSAPDKSGLPSDRFSAERTGGSVSTLTIQRTQQEDSAVYLCASSLGRSGRGTYNEQFFGPGTRLTVL.

The J gene is TRBJ1-3, the V gene TRBV6-6; 7 bases agree with TRBD1. This CDR3 spans 15 amino acids. CDR1 is MNHNY, CDR2 SVGAGI, per germline (reference sequence). Unmatched junction bases numbered 5, after V lost 5 bases and J lost 1 base. CDR3 protein: CASSPRQGSGNTIYF. The CDR3 DNA is TGTGCCAGCAGTCCTCGACAGGGTTCTGGAAACACCATATATTTT.

The chain employs TRBV19 and TRBJ2-3; TRBD1 aligns across 11 bases. CDR1 and CDR2 (germline): LNHDA, SQIVND (reference sequence). The CDR3 covers 16 residues. The junction had 10 bases not matched to a gene; V was cut back by 6 bases and J by 5 bases. The CDR3 is CASSRTGGFVVDTQYF. The CDR3 DNA reads as TGTGCCAGTAGCCGGACAGGGGGCTTTGTGGTAGATACGCAGTATTTT.

The chain links TRBV6-6 to TRBJ2-4, with D possibly TRBD2 on 7 matching bases. CDR3 length: 15 residues. Germline V lookup: CDR1 MNHNY, CDR2 SVGAGI (reference sequence). V lost 4 bases and J 6 bases, leaving 16 bases between the germline ends. CDR3 bases: TGTGCCAGCAGTTCTCTTGGGGGGGCTGGAAACATTCAGTACTTC. Encoded protein: CASSSLGGAGNIQYF.

The J gene is TRBJ1-1, the V gene TRBV4-3; 7 positions agree with TRBD1. V lost 5 bases to trimming and J lost 2 bases; unmatched junction nucleotides: 5. This CDR3 is 14 amino acids long. CDR1 and CDR2 from the germline V gene are LGHNA and YSLEER. CDR3 amino acids: CASSTGTANTEAFF. DNA of the CDR3: TGCGCCAGCAGCACCGGGACAGCTAACACTGAAGCTTTCTTT.

The chain links TRBV11-3 to TRBJ2-7; 10 bases are shared with TRBD2. The CDR3 is 14 residues long. From germline, CDR1 is SGHNT and CDR2 YENEEA. The J segment lost 5 bases and the V segment lost 1 base, leaving 2 bases of the junction unmatched. CDR3 region: CASSLAGTSDEQYF. DNA of the CDR3: TGTGCCAGCAGCTTAGCCGGGACTAGCGACGAGCAGTACTTC. The entire variable domain, with the rest obtained from reference TRBV11-3 and TRBJ2-7, is as follows: EAGVVQSPRYKIIEKKQPVAFWCNPISGHNTLYWYLQNLGQGPELLIRYENEEAVDDSQLPKDRFSAERLKGVDSTLKIQPAELGDSAVYLCASSLAGTSDEQYFGPGTRLTVT.

This clone was seen a single time. The chain is built from TRBV19 and TRBJ1-1; 7 nucleotides agree with TRBD1. V lost 0 bases to trimming and J lost 8 bases; unmatched junction nucleotides: 12. CDR1 and CDR2 from the germline V gene are LNHDA and SQIVND (reference sequence). The CDR3 length is 16 residues. The CDR3 is CASSIEGDRAKPEAFF. CDR3 sequence (DNA): TGTGCCAGTAGTATAGAAGGAGACAGGGCTAAACCGGAAGCTTTCTTT.

The rearrangement uses TRBV10-3 and TRBJ1-2; 9 nucleotides line up with TRBD1. The CDR3 runs to 14 residues. Germline V gives CDR1 ENHRY, CDR2 SYGVKD. Trimming cost V 2 bases and J 8 bases; bases outside gene matches: 6. The CDR3 loop is CAISEEDRGRGYTF. CDR3 DNA: TGTGCCATCAGTGAGGAGGACAGGGGACGCGGCTACACCTTC.

The V and J genes are TRBV7-9 and TRBJ2-3; 9 bases match TRBD2. CDR1 SEHNR and CDR2 FQNEAQ come from the germline V gene (reference sequence). The CDR3 is 15 amino acids. With 5 bases clipped from V and 2 bases from J, the junction kept 5 bases outside the gene matches. In DNA form, the CDR3 reads TGTGCCAGCAGCCGACTAGCGGAGATCACAGATACGCAGTATTTT. Amino acid sequence: CASSRLAEITDTQYF.

This clone has a handful of counts. The rearrangement links TRBV25-1 to TRBJ2-3; TRBD2 agrees at 12 bases. Per the germline V gene, CDR1 is MGHDK and CDR2 is SYGVNS. There are 15 residues in the CDR3. The V and J ends lost 7 bases and 6 bases, in that order; junction bases with no gene match: 8. The CDR3 loop is CASTGLAGIEDTQYF. DNA for the CDR3: TGTGCCAGCACCGGACTAGCGGGGATCGAGGATACGCAGTATTTT.

The chain combines TRBV5-5 with TRBJ1-5; 9 bases match TRBD1. V was clipped by 4 bases and J by 0 bases; unmatched bases: 11. The CDR3 spans 18 residues. Germline CDR1 SGHKS, CDR2 YYEKEE (reference sequence). The CDR3 reads CASSHTVQGAYSNQPQHF. The DNA for the CDR3 is TGTGCCAGCAGCCATACCGTACAGGGGGCTTATAGCAATCAGCCCCAGCATTTT.

This clone appeared a single time. The chain combines TRBV27 with TRBJ2-7; no definite D call. Germline values: CDR1 MNHEY, CDR2 SMNVEV (reference sequence). The CDR3 totals 10 residues. V dropped 5 bases and J dropped 3 bases, with 2 bases sitting between them. The DNA of the CDR3 is TGTGCCAGCAGTCTCTACGAGCAGTACTTC. Amino acids: CASSLYEQYF.

This chain joins TRBV10-3 and TRBJ2-1; D is possibly TRBD1 (6 bases). Trimming pared 0 bases from V and 6 bases from J, leaving 15 bases between. The CDR3 covers 16 residues. The germline gives CDR1 ENHRY, CDR2 SYGVKD. The CDR3 DNA follows: TGTGCCATCAGTGAGTCGGCTGGGGGCAGGGCCAATGAGCAGTTCTTC. Its translation is CAISESAGGRANEQFF.

This clone has just a few counts. V usage is TRBV29-1 and J usage is TRBJ2-2; D is uncertain. The CDR3 consists of 13 residues. Germline CDR1 and CDR2: SQVTM and ANQGSEA. Trimming stripped 6 bases from V and 0 bases from J, with 8 bases between. CDR3 sequence (DNA): TGCAGCGTAATGGCAGCGAACACCGGGGAGCTGTTTTTT. Amino acids: CSVMAANTGELFF.

The chain is built from TRBV7-6 and TRBJ2-3, with 7 bases that match TRBD2. Germline trimming cut 2 bases from V and 2 bases from J; bases unmatched to any gene: 7. The germline V gene has CDR1 SGHVS and CDR2 FNYEAQ. CDR3 length: 16 amino acids. CDR3 in amino acids: CASSLSLGGNTDTQYF. In nucleotides, the CDR3 is TGTGCCAGCAGCTTATCCTTGGGGGGGAACACAGATACGCAGTATTTT. Filled out from reference TRBV7-6 and TRBJ2-3, the complete variable domain reads GAGVSQSPRYKVTKRGQDVALRCDPISGHVSLYWYRQALGQGPEFLTYFNYEAQQDKSGLPNDRFSAERPEGSISTLTIQRTEQRDSAMYRCASSLSLGGNTDTQYFGPGTRLTVL.

This clone has only one observation. V is TRBV6-6 and J is TRBJ2-3; a possible D gene is TRBD2 (6 bases). The CDR3 runs to 16 residues. Trimming took 6 bases from V and 1 from J, leaving 17 bases between them. Germline CDR1 is MNHNY and CDR2 is SVGAGI (reference sequence). The CDR3 region has the DNA TGTGCCAGCAGGTTCGGCGGGATATCCCGCACAGATACGCAGTATTTT. Translation gives CASRFGGISRTDTQYF.

This rearrangement joins TRBV7-9 to TRBJ1-2; 7 bases align to TRBD1. V lost 5 bases, J lost 0 bases, and 9 bases stayed unmatched. The CDR3 covers 16 residues. Germline assignment: CDR1 SEHNR and CDR2 FQNEAQ (reference sequence). CDR3: CASSQTWDRSNYGYTF. The CDR3 region has the DNA TGTGCCAGCAGCCAAACCTGGGACAGATCTAACTATGGCTACACCTTC.

This chain uses TRBV4-2 with TRBJ2-2, with 7 bases that match TRBD2. Germline lookup yields CDR1 LGHNA and CDR2 YNFKEQ. This CDR3 contains 17 residues. Germline trimming cut 3 bases from V and 0 bases from J; bases unmatched to any gene: 7. The chain's CDR3 is CASSQDLAGSNTGELFF. DNA for the CDR3: TGTGCCAGCAGCCAGGATTTAGCGGGCTCGAACACCGGGGAGCTGTTTTTT.

To note about this clone: The same CDR3 can be traced to other DNA sequences in this sample. This sequence joins TRBV3-1 (or the pseudogene TRBV3-2) and TRBJ1-2; 8 bases are shared with TRBD1. The CDR3 is made up of 14 amino acids. Germline trimming cut 4 bases from V and 2 bases from J; bases unmatched to any gene: 3. The germline V gene encodes CDR1 LGHDT and CDR2 YNNKEL (reference sequence). For the CDR3, the DNA is TGTGCCAGCAGCCCAAGGACAGGGAACTATGGCTACACCTTC. Encoded protein: CASSPRTGNYGYTF.

This clone has a single count. The chain couples TRBV5-4 to TRBJ2-1, with D perhaps matching TRBD2 (5 bases). V was cut by 1 base and J by 0 bases, with 11 bases left in between. CDR3 length equals 16 residues. Germline-derived CDR1 and CDR2 are SGHNT and YYREEE (reference sequence). The CDR3 sequence: CASSLSSRSSYNEQFF. The CDR3 bases are TGTGCCAGCAGCTTGTCTAGCAGGAGCTCCTACAATGAGCAGTTCTTC.

The rearrangement links TRBV30 to TRBJ1-3; perhaps TRBD1 as D (5 bases). The CDR3 has 16 amino acids. Germline V CDR1 and CDR2: GTSNPN, SVGIG (reference sequence). V lost 0 bases and J 3 bases, leaving 15 bases between the germline ends. The CDR3 protein is CAWSVWRSGGGNTIYF. DNA for the CDR3: TGTGCCTGGAGTGTGTGGAGATCCGGGGGTGGAAACACCATATATTTT.

The chain has TRBV10-3 and TRBJ2-1, with 11 bases fitting TRBD1. Germline lookup yields CDR1 ENHRY and CDR2 SYGVKD. V lost 4 bases and J lost 6; bases outside the gene matches: 5. The CDR3 has 15 residues. As DNA, the CDR3 is TGTGCCATCAGTGCACAAGGGACAGGGGGCAATGAGCAGTTCTTC. Its protein is CAISAQGTGGNEQFF.

This chain joins TRBV11-2 and TRBJ2-7; D gene uncertain. The CDR3 is made up of 13 amino acids. V was shortened by 3 bases and J by 2 bases, with 8 bases between the two germline ends. The germline V gene has CDR1 SGHAT and CDR2 FQNNGV. The CDR3 protein is CASSFGQTYEQYF. The CDR3, as DNA: TGTGCCAGCAGCTTTGGCCAGACCTACGAGCAGTACTTC.

The chain combines TRBV29-1 with TRBJ2-2; 16 nucleotides align to TRBD2. With V trimmed by 7 bases and J by 4 bases, 6 bases remained unmatched. Germline V gene sequence: CDR1 SQVTM, CDR2 ANQGSEA. CDR3 length: 16 residues. Here the CDR3 reads CSAGTSGRDGTGELFF. In DNA form, the CDR3 reads TGCAGCGCCGGGACTAGCGGGAGGGATGGCACCGGGGAGCTGTTTTTT.

V and J are TRBV7-3 and TRBJ2-1; D gene unclear. V lost 2 bases and J lost 7, with 12 bases in between. The germline V gene has CDR1 SGHTA and CDR2 FQGTGA. This CDR3 has 14 residues. CDR3 region: CASSLVPEWNEQFF. The CDR3 nucleotides read TGTGCCAGCAGCTTAGTCCCCGAGTGGAATGAGCAGTTCTTC.

The chain has TRBV5-8 and TRBJ1-1; the D gene is possibly TRBD1 (5 bases). CDR3 length: 15 amino acids. Looked up from germline, CDR1 is SGHTS and CDR2 is YDEGEE. The V and J ends lost 0 bases and 0 bases respectively, with 9 bases between them. This chain's CDR3 is CASSLGVGVNTEAFF. The DNA for the CDR3 is TGTGCCAGCAGCTTGGGGGTAGGGGTGAACACTGAAGCTTTCTTT.

The gene calls are TRBV3-1 (or the pseudogene TRBV3-2) and TRBJ2-5; 11 nucleotides align to TRBD2. V shed 5 bases, J shed 3 bases, and the junction held 8 bases outside the gene matches. CDR3 size: 16 residues. Germline values: CDR1 LGHDT, CDR2 YNNKEL (reference sequence). CDR3 residues: CASSLKGTSGKETQYF. The DNA for the CDR3 is TGTGCCAGCAGCTTGAAGGGGACTAGCGGTAAAGAGACCCAGTACTTC.

The V gene is TRBV30, the J gene TRBJ1-4; no reliable D call. Trimming cost V 3 bases and J 0 bases, with 11 bases left between them. Germline V gene sequence: CDR1 GTSNPN, CDR2 SVGIG (reference sequence). The CDR3 is made up of 15 amino acids. CDR3 in DNA: TGTGCCTGGAGGGACTTTTTCGCAACTAATGAAAAACTGTTTTTT. This sequence encodes CAWRDFFATNEKLFF.

The chain is built from TRBV2 and TRBJ1-4, with D possibly matching TRBD1 (5 bases). CDR1 SNHLY and CDR2 FYNNEI come from the germline V gene. CDR3 size: 12 residues. Deletions cut 4 bases from V and 10 bases from J, with 10 bases between. Here the CDR3 DNA reads TGTGCCAGCAGTGTTGGGGGGGGAAAACTGTTTTTT. Protein product: CASSVGGGKLFF.

The chain employs TRBV12-3 or TRBV12-4 and TRBJ1-2; tentatively, D is TRBD1 (6 bases). V was trimmed by 2 bases and J by 5 bases, leaving 6 bases between them. The CDR3 has 12 amino acids. The CDR3 protein is CASSLQGYGYTF. DNA of the CDR3: TGTGCCAGCAGTTTACAGGGGTATGGCTACACCTTC.